These T cell receptor beta chains were read from a single sample in a study of T cells in narcolepsy. This table comes from immunoSEQ multiplex PCR, and its TCRdb copy is limited to in-frame clones, with some not included. The data show roughly 18,000 clones, 80% to 90% seen once. Sequencing input: memory (CD45RA-) CD4+ T cells from blood. The receptor set was obtained from a human donor in good health. The CDR3 runs from the conserved cysteine through the conserved F or W. The D gene is left open where the match is weak. Size is omitted from some rows. Given values are once, few, many or a class for expanded clones.

d_call	clone_size	v_call	j_call	cdr3_aa	cdr3_nt
-	-	TRBV6-1	TRBJ2-3	CASSEGWQSTQYF	TGTGCCAGCAGTGAAGGTTGGCAGTCTACGCAGTATTTT
-	-	TRBV6-5	TRBJ2-7	CASSPRQGGWQYF	TGTGCCAGCAGCCCACGTCAGGGGGGGTGGCAGTACTTC
-	-	TRBV27	TRBJ1-1	CASSLGSRLNTEAFF	TGTGCCAGCAGTTTAGGGTCCAGACTCAACACTGAAGCTTTCTTT
-	-	TRBV11-2	TRBJ2-3	CASSLDLGQLGRDTQYF	TGTGCCAGCAGCTTAGATCTTGGACAGTTGGGACGCGATACGCAGTATTTT
TRBD1	-	TRBV18	TRBJ2-7	CASSPRTGDRYEQYF	TGTGCCAGCTCGCCTAGGACAGGGGATCGGTACGAGCAGTACTTC
TRBD1	-	TRBV4-3	TRBJ2-3	CASSQDPGQGTDTQYF	TGCGCCAGCAGCCAAGACCCGGGACAGGGCACAGATACGCAGTATTTT
TRBD2	-	TRBV11-2	TRBJ2-5	CASSVGLAGYQETQYF	TGTGCCAGCAGCGTGGGACTAGCGGGGTACCAAGAGACCCAGTACTTC
TRBD1	few	TRBV29-1	TRBJ1-1	CSSHPTGGTEAFF	TGCAGCTCCCACCCGACAGGGGGAACTGAAGCTTTCTTT
TRBD1	-	TRBV12-5	TRBJ2-7	CASGLQDRGRTYEQYF	TGTGCTAGTGGTTTGCAAGACAGGGGCCGTACCTACGAGCAGTACTTC
TRBD1	-	TRBV28	TRBJ2-5	CASSQDRVQETQYF	TGTGCCAGCAGCCAGGACAGGGTCCAAGAGACCCAGTACTTC
-	-	TRBV7-2	TRBJ2-1	CASSLVVSLFDEQFF	TGTGCCAGCAGCTTAGTAGTTAGCCTCTTCGATGAGCAGTTCTTC
-	few	TRBV29-1	TRBJ1-1	CSVVRNTEAFF	TGCAGCGTTGTTAGGAACACTGAAGCTTTCTTT
-	-	TRBV2	TRBJ2-7	CASSDPWRWGSYEQYF	TGTGCCAGCAGTGACCCTTGGCGGTGGGGGTCCTACGAGCAGTACTTC
TRBD1	-	TRBV28	TRBJ1-2	CASSLNPAGGYGYTF	TGTGCCAGCAGCCTAAATCCCGCAGGGGGCTATGGCTACACCTTC
-	-	TRBV5-6	TRBJ1-1	CASSFEIPNTEAFF	TGTGCCAGCAGCTTTGAGATTCCTAACACTGAAGCTTTCTTT
TRBD1	-	TRBV7-2	TRBJ1-2	CASSTGTALLYGYTF	TGTGCCAGCAGCACCGGGACAGCTTTACTCTATGGCTACACCTTC
-	-	TRBV6-6	TRBJ1-1	CASTKAGTEAFF	TGTGCCAGCACTAAGGCGGGCACTGAAGCTTTCTTT
-	-	TRBV30	TRBJ2-7	CAWSLQPVSYEQYF	TGTGCCTGGAGTTTACAGCCCGTATCCTACGAGCAGTACTTC
-	-	TRBV7-9	TRBJ2-1	CASRQGGDSYNEQFF	TGTGCCAGCAGACAAGGAGGCGACTCCTACAATGAGCAGTTCTTC
TRBD1	-	TRBV25-1	TRBJ1-6	CASSLGTGSGSPLHF	TGTGCCAGCAGTTTGGGGACAGGTTCAGGATCACCCCTCCACTTT
-	-	TRBV7-2	TRBJ1-5	CASSLGISNQPQHF	TGTGCCAGCAGCTTAGGGATTAGCAATCAGCCCCAGCATTTT